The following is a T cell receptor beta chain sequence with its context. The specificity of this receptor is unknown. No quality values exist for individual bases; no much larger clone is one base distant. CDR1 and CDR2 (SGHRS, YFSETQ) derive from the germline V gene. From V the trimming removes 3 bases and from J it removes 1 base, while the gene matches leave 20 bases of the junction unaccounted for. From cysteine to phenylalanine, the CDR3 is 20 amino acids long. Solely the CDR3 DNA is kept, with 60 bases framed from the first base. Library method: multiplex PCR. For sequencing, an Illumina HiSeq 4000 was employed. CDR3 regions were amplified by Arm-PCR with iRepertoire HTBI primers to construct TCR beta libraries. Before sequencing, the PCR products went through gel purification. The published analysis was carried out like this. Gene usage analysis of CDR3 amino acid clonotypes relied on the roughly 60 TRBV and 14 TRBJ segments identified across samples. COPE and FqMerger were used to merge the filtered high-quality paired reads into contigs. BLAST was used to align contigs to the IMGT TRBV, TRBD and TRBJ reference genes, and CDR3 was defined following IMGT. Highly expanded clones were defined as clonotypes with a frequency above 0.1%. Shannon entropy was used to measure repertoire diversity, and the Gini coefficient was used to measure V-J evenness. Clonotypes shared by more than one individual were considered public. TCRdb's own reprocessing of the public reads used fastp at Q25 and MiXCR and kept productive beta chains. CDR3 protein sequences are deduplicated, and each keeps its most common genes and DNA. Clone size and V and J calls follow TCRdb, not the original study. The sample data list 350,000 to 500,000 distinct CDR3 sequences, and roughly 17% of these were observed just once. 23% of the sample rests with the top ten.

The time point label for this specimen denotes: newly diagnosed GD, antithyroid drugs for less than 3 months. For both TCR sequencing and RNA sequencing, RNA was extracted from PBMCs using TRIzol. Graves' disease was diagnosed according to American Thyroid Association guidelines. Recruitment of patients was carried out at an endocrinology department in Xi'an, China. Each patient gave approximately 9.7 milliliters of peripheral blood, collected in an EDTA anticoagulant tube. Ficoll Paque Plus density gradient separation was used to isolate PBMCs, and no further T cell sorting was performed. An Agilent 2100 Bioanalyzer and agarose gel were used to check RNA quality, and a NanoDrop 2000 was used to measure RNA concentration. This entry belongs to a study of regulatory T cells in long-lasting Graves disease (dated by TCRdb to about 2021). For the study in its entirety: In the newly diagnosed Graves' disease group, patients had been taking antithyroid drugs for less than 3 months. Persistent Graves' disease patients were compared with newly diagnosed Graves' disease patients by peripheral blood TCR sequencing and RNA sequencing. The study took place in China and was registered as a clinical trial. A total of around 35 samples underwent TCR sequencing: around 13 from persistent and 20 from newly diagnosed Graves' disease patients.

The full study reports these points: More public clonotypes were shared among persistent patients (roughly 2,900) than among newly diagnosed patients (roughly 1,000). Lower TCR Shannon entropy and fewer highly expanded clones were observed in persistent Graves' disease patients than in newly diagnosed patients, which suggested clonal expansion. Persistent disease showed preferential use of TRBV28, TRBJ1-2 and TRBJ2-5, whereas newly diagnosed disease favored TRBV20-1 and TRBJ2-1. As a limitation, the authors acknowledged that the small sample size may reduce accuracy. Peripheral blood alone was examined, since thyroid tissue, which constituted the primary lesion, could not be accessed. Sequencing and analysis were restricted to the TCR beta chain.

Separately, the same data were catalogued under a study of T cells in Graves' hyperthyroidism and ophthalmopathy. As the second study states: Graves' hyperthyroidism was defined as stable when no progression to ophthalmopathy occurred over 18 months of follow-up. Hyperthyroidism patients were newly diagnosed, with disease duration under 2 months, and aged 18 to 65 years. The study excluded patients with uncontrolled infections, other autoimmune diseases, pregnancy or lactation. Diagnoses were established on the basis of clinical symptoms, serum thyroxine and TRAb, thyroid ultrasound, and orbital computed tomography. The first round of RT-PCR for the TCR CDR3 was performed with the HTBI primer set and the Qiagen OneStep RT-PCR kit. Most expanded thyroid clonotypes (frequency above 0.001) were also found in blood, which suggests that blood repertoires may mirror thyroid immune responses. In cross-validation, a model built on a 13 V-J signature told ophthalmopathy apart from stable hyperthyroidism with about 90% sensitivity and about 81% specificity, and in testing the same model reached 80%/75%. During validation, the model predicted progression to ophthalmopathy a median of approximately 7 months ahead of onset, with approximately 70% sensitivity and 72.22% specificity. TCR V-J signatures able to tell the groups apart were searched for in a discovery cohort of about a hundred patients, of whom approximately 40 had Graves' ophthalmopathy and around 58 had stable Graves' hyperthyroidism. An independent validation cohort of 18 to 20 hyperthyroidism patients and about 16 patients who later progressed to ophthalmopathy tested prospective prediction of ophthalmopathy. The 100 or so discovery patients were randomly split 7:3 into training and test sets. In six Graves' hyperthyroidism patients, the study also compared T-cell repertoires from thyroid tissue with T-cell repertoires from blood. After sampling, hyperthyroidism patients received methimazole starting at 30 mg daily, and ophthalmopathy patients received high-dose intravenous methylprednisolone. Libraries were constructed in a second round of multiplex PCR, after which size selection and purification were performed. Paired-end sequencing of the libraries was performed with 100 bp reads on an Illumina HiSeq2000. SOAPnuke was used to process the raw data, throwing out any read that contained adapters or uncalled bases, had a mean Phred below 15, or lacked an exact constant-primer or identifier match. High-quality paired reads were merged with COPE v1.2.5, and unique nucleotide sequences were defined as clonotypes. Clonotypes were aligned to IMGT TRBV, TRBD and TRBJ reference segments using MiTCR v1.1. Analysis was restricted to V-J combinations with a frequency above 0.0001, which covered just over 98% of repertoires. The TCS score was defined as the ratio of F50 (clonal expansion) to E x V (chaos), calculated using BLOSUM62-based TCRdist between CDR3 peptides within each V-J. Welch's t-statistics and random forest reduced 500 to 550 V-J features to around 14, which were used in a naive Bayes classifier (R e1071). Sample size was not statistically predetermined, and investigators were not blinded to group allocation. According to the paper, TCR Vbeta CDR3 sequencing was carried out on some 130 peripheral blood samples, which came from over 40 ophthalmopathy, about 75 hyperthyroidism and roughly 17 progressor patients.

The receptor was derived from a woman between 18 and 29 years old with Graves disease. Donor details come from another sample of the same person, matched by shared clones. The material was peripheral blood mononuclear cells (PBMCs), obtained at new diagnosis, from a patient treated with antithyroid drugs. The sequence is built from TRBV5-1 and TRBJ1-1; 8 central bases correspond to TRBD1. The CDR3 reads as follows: CASSSLIRSQGASWNTEAFF. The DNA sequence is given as TGCGCCAGCAGCTCGTTGATCCGAAGCCAGGGGGCAAGTTGGAACACTGAAGCTTTCTTT.